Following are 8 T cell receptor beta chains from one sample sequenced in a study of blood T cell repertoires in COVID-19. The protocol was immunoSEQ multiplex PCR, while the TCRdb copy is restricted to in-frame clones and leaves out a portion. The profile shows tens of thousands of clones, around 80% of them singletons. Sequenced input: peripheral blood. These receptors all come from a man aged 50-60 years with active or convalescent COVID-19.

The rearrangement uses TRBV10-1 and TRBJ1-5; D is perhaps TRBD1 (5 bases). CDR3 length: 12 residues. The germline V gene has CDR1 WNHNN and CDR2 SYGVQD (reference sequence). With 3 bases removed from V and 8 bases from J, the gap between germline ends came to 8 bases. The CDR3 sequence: CASSDREEPQHF. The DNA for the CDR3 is TGCGCCAGCAGTGACAGGGAGGAGCCCCAGCATTTT.

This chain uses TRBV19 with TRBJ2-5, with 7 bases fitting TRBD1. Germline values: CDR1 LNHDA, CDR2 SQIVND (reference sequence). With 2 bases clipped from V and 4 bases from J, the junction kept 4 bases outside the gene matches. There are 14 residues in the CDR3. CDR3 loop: CASSIKGGVETQYF. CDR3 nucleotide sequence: TGTGCCAGTAGTATAAAAGGGGGCGTAGAGACCCAGTACTTC.

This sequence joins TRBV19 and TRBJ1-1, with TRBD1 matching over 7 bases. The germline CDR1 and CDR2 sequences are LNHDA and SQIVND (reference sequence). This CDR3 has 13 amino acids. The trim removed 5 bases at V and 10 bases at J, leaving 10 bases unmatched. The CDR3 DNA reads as TGTGCCAGTAGTTCCCAGGGGGGAGTAGTAGCTTTCTTT. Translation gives CASSSQGGVVAFF. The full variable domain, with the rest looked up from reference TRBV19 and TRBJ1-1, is DGGITQSPKYLFRKEGQNVTLSCEQNLNHDAMYWYRQDPGQGLRLIYYSQIVNDFQKGDIAEGYSVSREKKESFPLTVTSAQKNPTAFYLCASSSQGGVVAFFGQGTRLTVV.

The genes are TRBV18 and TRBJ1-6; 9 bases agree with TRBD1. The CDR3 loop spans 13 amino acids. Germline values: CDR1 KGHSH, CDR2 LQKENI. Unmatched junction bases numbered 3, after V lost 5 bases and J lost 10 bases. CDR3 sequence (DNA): TGTGCCAGCTCAAGGGACAGGGAGTCACCCCTCCACTTT. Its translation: CASSRDRESPLHF.

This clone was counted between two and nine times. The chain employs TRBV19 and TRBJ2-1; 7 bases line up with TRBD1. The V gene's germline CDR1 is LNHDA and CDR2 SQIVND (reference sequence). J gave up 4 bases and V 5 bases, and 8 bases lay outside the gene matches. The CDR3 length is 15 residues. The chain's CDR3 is CASSSSEGAYNEQFF. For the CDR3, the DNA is TGTGCCAGTAGTTCCTCAGAGGGGGCTTACAATGAGCAGTTCTTC. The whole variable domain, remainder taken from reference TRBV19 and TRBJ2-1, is DGGITQSPKYLFRKEGQNVTLSCEQNLNHDAMYWYRQDPGQGLRLIYYSQIVNDFQKGDIAEGYSVSREKKESFPLTVTSAQKNPTAFYLCASSSSEGAYNEQFFGPGTRLTVL.

The CDR3 here is CASSHAPGQGKEKLFF. The CDR3 nucleotides are TGTGCCAGCAGCCATGCCCCGGGACAGGGGAAAGAAAAACTGTTTTTT. The rearrangement joins TRBV7-9 to TRBJ1-4; 10 bases align to TRBD1. Trimming removed 5 bases from V and 8 bases from J; junction bases left unmatched: 11. This CDR3 comprises 16 residues. The germline V gene has CDR1 SEHNR and CDR2 FQNEAQ (reference sequence).

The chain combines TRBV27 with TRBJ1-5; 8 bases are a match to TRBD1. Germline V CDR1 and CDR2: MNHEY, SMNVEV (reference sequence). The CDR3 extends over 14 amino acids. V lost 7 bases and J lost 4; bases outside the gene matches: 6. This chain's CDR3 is CASTSDRANQPQHF. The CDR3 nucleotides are TGTGCCAGCACCTCGGACAGGGCGAATCAGCCCCAGCATTTT.

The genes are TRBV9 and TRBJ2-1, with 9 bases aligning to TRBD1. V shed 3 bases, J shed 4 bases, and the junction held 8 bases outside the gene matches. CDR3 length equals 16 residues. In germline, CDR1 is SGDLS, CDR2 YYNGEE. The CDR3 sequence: CASSGDTGTGYNEQFF. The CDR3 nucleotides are TGTGCCAGCAGCGGAGATACCGGGACAGGGTACAATGAGCAGTTCTTC.